These 5 T cell receptor beta chains came from one sample sequenced in a study of radiation and T cells in renal cell carcinoma. The method was immunoSEQ multiplex PCR; TCRdb's version includes in-frame clones alone and lacks a portion of them. In the table there are roughly 120,000 clones, roughly 80% of which are singletons. Noted time point: baseline pretreatment blood. As for treatment: 15 Gy SBRT to primary tumor, nephrectomy 4 weeks later. Sequencing used blood, obtained from a patient whose treatment included radiotherapy and nephrectomy. The receptors originated from an older woman with renal cell carcinoma.

This sequence joins TRBV19 and TRBJ2-1, with TRBD2 matching 14 bases. Trimming removed 6 bases from V and 10 bases from J; junction bases left unmatched: 8. This CDR3 is 15 amino acids long. Germline CDR1 LNHDA, CDR2 SQIVND (reference sequence). The CDR3 loop is CASRRLAGGPGEQFF. DNA of the CDR3: TGTGCCAGTAGAAGACTAGCGGGAGGGCCGGGCGAGCAGTTCTTC.

V and J are TRBV30 and TRBJ2-7; perhaps TRBD2 as D (6 bases). CDR3 size: 12 residues. From germline, CDR1 is GTSNPN and CDR2 SVGIG (reference sequence). V lost 3 bases to trimming and J lost 4 bases, with 10 bases between them. For the CDR3, the DNA is TGTGCCTGGAGCGTACGGGGGTACGAGCAGTACTTC. Residues: CAWSVRGYEQYF.

The chain employs TRBV6-5 and TRBJ2-2, with 10 bases matching TRBD1. Germline V gene sequence: CDR1 MNHEY, CDR2 SVGAGI. V shed 3 bases, J shed 5 bases, and the junction held 3 bases outside the gene matches. The CDR3 covers 15 residues. The CDR3 spells CASSYGQGETGELFF. In nucleotides, the CDR3 is TGTGCCAGCAGTTATGGACAGGGGGAAACCGGGGAGCTGTTTTTT.

V is TRBV14 and J is TRBJ1-2, with D unresolved. V gave up 5 bases and J gave up 3 bases, with 10 bases separating them. This CDR3 contains 13 residues. The V gene's germline CDR1 is SGHDN and CDR2 FVKESK. CDR3 coding DNA: TGTGCCAGCAGCACCCGAACGTACTATGGCTACACCTTC. This translates into CASSTRTYYGYTF. Combining the CDR3 with reference TRBV14 and TRBJ1-2 gives the whole variable domain EAGVTQFPSHSVIEKGQTVTLRCDPISGHDNLYWYRRVMGKEIKFLLHFVKESKQDESGMPNNRFLAERTGGTYSTLKVQPAELEDSGVYFCASSTRTYYGYTFGSGTRLTVV.

The V gene is TRBV2, the J gene TRBJ2-1; D might be TRBD1 (5 bases). Germline assignment: CDR1 SNHLY and CDR2 FYNNEI. The germline V and J ends were trimmed by 4 bases and 5 bases, with 9 bases remaining between them. This CDR3 has 13 residues. The CDR3 loop reads CASSGQRHNEQFF. The CDR3 coding sequence is TGTGCCAGCAGTGGACAGCGTCACAATGAGCAGTTCTTC. Combining the CDR3 with reference TRBV2 and TRBJ2-1 gives the whole variable domain EPEVTQTPSHQVTQMGQEVILRCVPISNHLYFYWYRQILGQKVEFLVSFYNNEISEKSEIFDDQFSVERPDGSNFTLKIRSTKLEDSAMYFCASSGQRHNEQFFGPGTRLTVL.